The source of this T cell receptor (beta chain) is a study of cytomegalovirus exposure and HLA in healthy donors. Primers: 60 Vbeta forward and 13 Jbeta reverse. Here immunoSEQ multiplex PCR was the method, and the copy in TCRdb shows in-frame clones only, minus some. Recorded for this sample: around 150,000 clones. The CDR3 totals 14 residues. The V and J ends lost 4 bases and 4 bases respectively, with 8 bases between them. Germline assignment: CDR1 SNHLY and CDR2 FYNNEI. The receptor comes from a man aged 25-45 years in good health and CMV-seronegative. This chain joins TRBV2 and TRBJ1-6; TRBD1 is a possible D gene (6 bases). The sample comprised PBMCs. The DNA of the CDR3 is TGTGCCAGCAGTGGACAGGCGTATAATTCACCCCTCCACTTT. This encodes CASSGQAYNSPLHF.